A selection of T cell receptor beta chains follows, all from one sample in a study of OX40 agonist ivuxolimab in advanced cancers. Only in-frame clones appear in the TCRdb table, and some are missing; sequencing was by immunoSEQ multiplex PCR. Here the sample spans some 45,000 clones, 82% being singletons. This specimen was CD4+ or CD8+ T cells sorted from blood, taken in a trial of the OX40 agonist ivuxolimab. The receptors were gathered from an adult with an advanced solid tumor such as melanoma, head and neck, liver or kidney cancer. Each CDR3 is given without its conserved first and last residue. Size values are once, few and many counts, or a class for expanded clones, and some rows have none.

CDR3 length,J gene,clone size,V gene,CDR3 protein
11,TRBJ2-5,.,TRBV7-6,ASSPGWTETQY
11,TRBJ2-5,once,TRBV5-6,ASSLRGQETQY
12,TRBJ2-7,.,TRBV30,AWVTSGSPYEQY
13,TRBJ1-3,few,TRBV6-5,ASRHEGDPGNTIY
13,TRBJ1-1,.,TRBV6-1,ASRRQQGANTEAF
16,TRBJ2-6,.,TRBV7-3,ASSNEMGYGPGANVLT
11,TRBJ2-5,.,TRBV19,ASTHDRGETQY
12,TRBJ2-7,.,TRBV7-3,ASSSGGGRNEQY
13,TRBJ2-7,once,TRBV7-8,ASSLGRGATYEQY
12,TRBJ2-7,.,TRBV18,ASSLQGLGNEQY
13,TRBJ1-1,.,TRBV5-1,ASSLVQGVNTEAF
12,TRBJ2-7,.,TRBV10-3,AISGTDRSYEQY
13,TRBJ2-7,.,TRBV4-1,ASSQGSGIGDEQY
13,TRBJ1-2,.,TRBV11-2,ASSFTGGAPYGYT
9,TRBJ2-2,.,TRBV5-3,ARSLCKGLF
13,TRBJ1-3,.,TRBV5-1,ASSLGDISGNTIY
12,TRBJ2-5,.,TRBV25-1,ASSESSGRETQY
13,TRBJ1-4,.,TRBV6-5,ASSPWTATNEKLF
13,TRBJ1-2,.,TRBV6-4,ASSDARQRRYGYT
13,TRBJ2-1,.,TRBV5-1,ASSPLAAVGNEQF
12,TRBJ2-7,once,TRBV5-1,ASSLAEGEGEQY
14,TRBJ2-7,.,TRBV5-5,ASSLGSVSRGYEQY
9,TRBJ2-1,.,TRBV29-1,SASGGAEQF
10,TRBJ2-7,.,TRBV6-4,ASSYGRVEQY
12,TRBJ2-7,.,TRBV7-2,ASSLVFGGREQY
10,TRBJ2-2,.,TRBV29-1,SVGAVTGELF
12,TRBJ2-7,once,TRBV5-4,ASSLRDKLYEQY
12,TRBJ2-3,once,TRBV23-1,AGEWDKCTDTQY
14,TRBJ2-7,once,TRBV7-9,ASSLTGTGSTYEQY
12,TRBJ2-1,few,TRBV28,ASSGDRVANEQF
16,TRBJ2-7,.,TRBV7-2,ASSPRSPGGLISYEQC
11,TRBJ1-1,.,TRBV27,ASTDRFDTEAF
12,TRBJ1-1,.,TRBV6-5,ASRALQVNTEAF
13,TRBJ1-4,once,TRBV27,ASSSSEDRNEKLF
12,TRBJ2-7,.,TRBV27,ASSKGGIGYEQY
11,TRBJ1-1,.,TRBV10-3,ASMTDLGTEAF
12,TRBJ1-5,.,TRBV18,ASSPAGVGQPQH
10,TRBJ1-2,.,TRBV30,AWSRGNYGYT
10,TRBJ2-2,.,TRBV4-3,ASSESTGELF
11,TRBJ2-1,.,TRBV27,ASSPSLQGEQF
12,TRBJ2-7,.,TRBV7-9,ASSLARGAGEQY
11,TRBJ1-1,.,TRBV6-5,ASSSTGDTEAF
13,TRBJ1-2,.,TRBV5-8,ASSLPSGSNYGYT
13,TRBJ1-5,.,TRBV25-1,ASSSGTDSNQPQH
13,TRBJ2-1,.,TRBV27,ATGTGTPSYNEQF
13,TRBJ2-5,.,TRBV7-2,ASRKGLDRVETQY
14,TRBJ1-4,.,TRBV27,ASSPIDRLEREKLF
8,TRBJ1-6,.,TRBV27,ARYNSPLH
11,TRBJ1-2,few,TRBV27,ASSQGFSYGYT
15,TRBJ2-1,once,TRBV2,AILEELGTKSYNEQF
12,TRBJ2-7,.,TRBV30,AWSVSPTVYEQY
10,TRBJ2-1,.,TRBV2,ASSVIFNEQF
13,TRBJ1-2,.,TRBV4-3,ASSQDLGGLYGYT
12,TRBJ2-3,.,TRBV7-3,ASSPGGVSDTQY